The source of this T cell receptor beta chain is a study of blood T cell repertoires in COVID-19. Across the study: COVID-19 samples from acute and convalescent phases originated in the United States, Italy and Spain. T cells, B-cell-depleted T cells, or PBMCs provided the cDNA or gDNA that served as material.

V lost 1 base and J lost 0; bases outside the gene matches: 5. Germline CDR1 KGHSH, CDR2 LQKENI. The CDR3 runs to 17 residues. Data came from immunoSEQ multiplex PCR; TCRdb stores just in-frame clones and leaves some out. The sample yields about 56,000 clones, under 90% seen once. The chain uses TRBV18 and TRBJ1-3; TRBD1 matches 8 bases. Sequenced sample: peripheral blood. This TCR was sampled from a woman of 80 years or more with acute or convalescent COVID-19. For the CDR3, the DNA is TGTGCCAGCTCACCACTGGGCAGGGGGCCCTCTGGAAACACCATATATTTT. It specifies CASSPLGRGPSGNTIYF.